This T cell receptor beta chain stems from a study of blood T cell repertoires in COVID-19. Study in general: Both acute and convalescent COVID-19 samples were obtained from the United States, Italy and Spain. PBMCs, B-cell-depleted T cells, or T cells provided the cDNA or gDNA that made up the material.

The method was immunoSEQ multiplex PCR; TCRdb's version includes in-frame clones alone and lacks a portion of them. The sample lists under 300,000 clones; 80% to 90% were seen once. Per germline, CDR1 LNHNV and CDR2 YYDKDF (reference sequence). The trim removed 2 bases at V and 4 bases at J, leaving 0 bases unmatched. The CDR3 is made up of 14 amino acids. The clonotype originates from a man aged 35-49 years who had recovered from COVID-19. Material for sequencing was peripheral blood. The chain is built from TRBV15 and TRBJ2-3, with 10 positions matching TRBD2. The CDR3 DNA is TGTGCCACCAGCAGACTAGCGGGAGCAGATACGCAGTATTTT. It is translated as CATSRLAGADTQYF.